This TCR beta chain was sequenced during a study of T cell changes during pregnancy in multiple sclerosis. Trimming removed 4 bases from V and 4 bases from J; junction bases left unmatched: 4. Germline V gene lookup returns CDR1 MGHRA and CDR2 YSYEKL. This CDR3 has 15 amino acids. The repertoire was sequenced with immunoSEQ multiplex PCR; TCRdb's copy has only in-frame clones and lacks some. The data show under 150,000 clones, less than 97% seen once. Here the sequenced sample was peripheral blood, taken after pregnancy. V gene TRBV4-1 combines with J gene TRBJ2-2, with 9 bases fitting TRBD1. The clonotype originates from a female donor with multiple sclerosis, enrolled in a pregnancy study. CDR3 region: CASSRTGAFTGELFF. CDR3 coding DNA: TGCGCCAGCAGCCGGACAGGGGCGTTCACCGGGGAGCTGTTTTTT.